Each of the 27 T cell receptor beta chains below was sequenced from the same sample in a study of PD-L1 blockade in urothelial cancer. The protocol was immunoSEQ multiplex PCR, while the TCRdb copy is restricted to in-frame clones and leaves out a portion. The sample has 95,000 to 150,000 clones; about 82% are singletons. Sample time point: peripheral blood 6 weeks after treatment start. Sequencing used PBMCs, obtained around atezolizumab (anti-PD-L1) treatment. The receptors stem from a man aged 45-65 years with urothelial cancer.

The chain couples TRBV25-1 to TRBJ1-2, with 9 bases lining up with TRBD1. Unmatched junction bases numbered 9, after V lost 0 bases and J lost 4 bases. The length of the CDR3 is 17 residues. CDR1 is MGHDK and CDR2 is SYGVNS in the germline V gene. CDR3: CASSEYGTGGVGYGYTF. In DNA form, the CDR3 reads TGTGCCAGCAGTGAATACGGAACAGGGGGCGTTGGCTATGGCTACACCTTC.

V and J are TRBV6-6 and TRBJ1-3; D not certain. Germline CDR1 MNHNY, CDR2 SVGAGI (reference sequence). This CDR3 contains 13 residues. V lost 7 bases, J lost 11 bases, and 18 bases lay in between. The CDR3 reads CASIYMEGSPIYF. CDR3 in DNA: TGTGCCAGCATCTATATGGAGGGAAGCCCCATATATTTT.

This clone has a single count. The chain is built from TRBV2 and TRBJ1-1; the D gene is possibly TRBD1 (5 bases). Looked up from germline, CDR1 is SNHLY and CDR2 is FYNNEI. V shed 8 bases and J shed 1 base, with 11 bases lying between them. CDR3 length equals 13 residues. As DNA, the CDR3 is TGTGCCAGCCTCCTCAGGGCGAACACTGAAGCTTTCTTT. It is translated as CASLLRANTEAFF.

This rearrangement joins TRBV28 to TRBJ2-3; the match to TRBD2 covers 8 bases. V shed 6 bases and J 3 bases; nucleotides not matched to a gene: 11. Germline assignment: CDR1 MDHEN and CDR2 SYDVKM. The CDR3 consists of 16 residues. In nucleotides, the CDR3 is TGTGCCAGCAGGACTCAGGGGACTAGGCGGACAGATACGCAGTATTTT. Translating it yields CASRTQGTRRTDTQYF.

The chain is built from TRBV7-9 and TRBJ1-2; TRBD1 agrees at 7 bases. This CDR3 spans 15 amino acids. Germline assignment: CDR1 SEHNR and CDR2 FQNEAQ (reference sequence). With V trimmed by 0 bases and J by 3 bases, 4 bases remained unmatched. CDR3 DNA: TGTGCCAGCAGCTTAGCGGGACAGCACCACTATGGCTACACCTTC. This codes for CASSLAGQHHYGYTF.

DNA for the CDR3: TGTGCCAGCAGCTTAATGGGGACAGTCTCATACGAGCAGTTCTTC. It yields the protein CASSLMGTVSYEQFF. The rearrangement links TRBV7-3 to TRBJ2-1; 7 bases are shared with TRBD1. Looked up from germline, CDR1 is SGHTA and CDR2 is FQGTGA. The CDR3 runs to 15 residues. V lost 1 base, J lost 10 bases, and 10 bases stayed unmatched. The complete variable domain, with remaining parts taken from reference TRBV7-3 and TRBJ2-1, reads GAGVSQTPSNKVTEKGKYVELRCDPISGHTALYWYRQSLGQGPEFLIYFQGTGAADDSGLPNDRFFAVRPEGSVSTLKIQRTERGDSAVYLCASSLMGTVSYEQFFGPGTRLTVL.

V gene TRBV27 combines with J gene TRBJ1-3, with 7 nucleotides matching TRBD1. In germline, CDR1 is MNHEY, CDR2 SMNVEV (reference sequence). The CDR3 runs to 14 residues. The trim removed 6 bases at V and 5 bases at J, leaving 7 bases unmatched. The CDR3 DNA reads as TGTGCCAGCAGACAAACAGGGGCGAGAAACACCATATATTTT. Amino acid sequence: CASRQTGARNTIYF.

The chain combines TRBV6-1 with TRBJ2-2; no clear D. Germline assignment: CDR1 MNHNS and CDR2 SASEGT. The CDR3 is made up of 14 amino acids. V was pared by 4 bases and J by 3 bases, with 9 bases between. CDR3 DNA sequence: TGTGCCAGCAGTGTAGTAACGTACACCGGGGAGCTGTTTTTT. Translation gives CASSVVTYTGELFF.

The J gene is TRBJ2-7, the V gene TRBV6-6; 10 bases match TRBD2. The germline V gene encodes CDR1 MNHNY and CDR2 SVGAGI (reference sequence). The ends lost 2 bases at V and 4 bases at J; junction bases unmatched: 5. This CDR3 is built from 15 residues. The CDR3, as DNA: TGTGCCAGCAGTTACCGCCCAGCGGGAGGGTACGAGCAGTACTTC. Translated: CASSYRPAGGYEQYF.

The CDR3 sequence: CASSLQSGDAETQYF. For the CDR3, the DNA is TGTGCCAGCAGCTTGCAGTCGGGAGATGCAGAGACCCAGTACTTC. The V gene is TRBV11-3, the J gene TRBJ2-5, with D possibly being TRBD2 (6 bases). The germline V gene encodes CDR1 SGHNT and CDR2 YENEEA. V was trimmed by 3 bases and J by 4 bases, leaving 15 bases between them. CDR3 length equals 15 residues.

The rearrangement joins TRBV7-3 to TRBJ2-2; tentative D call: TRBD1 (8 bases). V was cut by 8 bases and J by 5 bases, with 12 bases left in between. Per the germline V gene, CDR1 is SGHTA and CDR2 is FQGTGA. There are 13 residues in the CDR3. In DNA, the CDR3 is TGTGCCAGCGGACAGGGAGGGACCGGGGAGCTGTTTTTT. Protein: CASGQGGTGELFF.

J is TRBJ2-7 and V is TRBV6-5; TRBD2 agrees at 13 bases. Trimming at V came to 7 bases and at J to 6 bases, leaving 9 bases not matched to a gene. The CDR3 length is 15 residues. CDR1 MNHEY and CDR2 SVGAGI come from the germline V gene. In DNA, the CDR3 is TGTGCCAGCACCGGGACTAGCGGGATCCCGGGCGAGCAGTACTTC. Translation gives CASTGTSGIPGEQYF.

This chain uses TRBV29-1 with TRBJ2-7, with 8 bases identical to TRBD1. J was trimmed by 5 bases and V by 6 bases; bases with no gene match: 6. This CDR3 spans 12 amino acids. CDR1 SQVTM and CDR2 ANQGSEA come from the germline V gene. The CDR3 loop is CSVEDRVHEQYF. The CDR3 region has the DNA TGCAGCGTCGAGGACAGGGTTCACGAGCAGTACTTC.

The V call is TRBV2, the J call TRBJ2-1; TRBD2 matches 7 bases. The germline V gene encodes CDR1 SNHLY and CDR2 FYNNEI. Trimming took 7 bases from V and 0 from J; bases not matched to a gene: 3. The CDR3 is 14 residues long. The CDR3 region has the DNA TGTGCCAGCACCCTAGCGGACTCCTACAATGAGCAGTTCTTC. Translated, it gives CASTLADSYNEQFF. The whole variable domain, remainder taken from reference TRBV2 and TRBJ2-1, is EPEVTQTPSHQVTQMGQEVILRCVPISNHLYFYWYRQILGQKVEFLVSFYNNEISEKSEIFDDQFSVERPDGSNFTLKIRSTKLEDSAMYFCASTLADSYNEQFFGPGTRLTVL.

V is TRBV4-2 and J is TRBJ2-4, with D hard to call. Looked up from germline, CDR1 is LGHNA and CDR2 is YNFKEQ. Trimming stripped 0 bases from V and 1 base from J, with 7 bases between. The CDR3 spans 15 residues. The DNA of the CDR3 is TGTGCCAGCAGCCAAGATCTTTTGGCCAAAAACATTCAGTACTTC. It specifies CASSQDLLAKNIQYF.

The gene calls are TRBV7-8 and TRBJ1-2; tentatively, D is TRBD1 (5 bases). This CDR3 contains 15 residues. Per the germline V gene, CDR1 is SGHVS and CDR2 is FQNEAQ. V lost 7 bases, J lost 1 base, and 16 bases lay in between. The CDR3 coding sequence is TGTGCCAGCACCCTCGAAACCGGGGGTAACTATGGCTACACCTTC. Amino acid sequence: CASTLETGGNYGYTF. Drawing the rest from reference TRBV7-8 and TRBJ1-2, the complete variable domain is GAGVSQSPRYKVAKRGQDVALRCDPISGHVSLFWYQQALGQGPEFLTYFQNEAQLDKSGLPSDRFFAERPEGSVSTLKIQRTQQEDSAVYLCASTLETGGNYGYTFGSGTRLTVV.

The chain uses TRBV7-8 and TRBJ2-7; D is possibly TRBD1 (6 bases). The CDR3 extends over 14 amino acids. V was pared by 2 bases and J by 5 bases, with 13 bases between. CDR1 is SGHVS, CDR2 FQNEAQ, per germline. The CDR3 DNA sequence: TGTGCCAGCAGCTTAACCAACAGGGTCCACGAGCAGTACTTC. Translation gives CASSLTNRVHEQYF.

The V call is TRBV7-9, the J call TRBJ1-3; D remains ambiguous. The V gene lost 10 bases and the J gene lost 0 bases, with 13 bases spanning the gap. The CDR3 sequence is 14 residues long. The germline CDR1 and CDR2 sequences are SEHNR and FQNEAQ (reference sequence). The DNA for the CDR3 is TGTGCCACCAACGGCGCAGGCTCTGGAAACACCATATATTTT. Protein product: CATNGAGSGNTIYF.

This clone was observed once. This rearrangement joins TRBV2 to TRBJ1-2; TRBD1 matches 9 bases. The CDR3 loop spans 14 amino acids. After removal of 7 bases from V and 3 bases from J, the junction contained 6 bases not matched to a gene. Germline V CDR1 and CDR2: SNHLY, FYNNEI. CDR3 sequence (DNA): TGTGCCAGCAATACAGGGGGCGCCTACTATGGCTACACCTTC. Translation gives CASNTGGAYYGYTF.

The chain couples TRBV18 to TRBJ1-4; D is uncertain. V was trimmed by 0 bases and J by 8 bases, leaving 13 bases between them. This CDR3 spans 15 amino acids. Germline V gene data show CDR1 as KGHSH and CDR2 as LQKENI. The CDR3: CASSPPSRGTEKLFF. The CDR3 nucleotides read TGTGCCAGCTCACCACCGTCCCGGGGTACGGAAAAACTGTTTTTT.

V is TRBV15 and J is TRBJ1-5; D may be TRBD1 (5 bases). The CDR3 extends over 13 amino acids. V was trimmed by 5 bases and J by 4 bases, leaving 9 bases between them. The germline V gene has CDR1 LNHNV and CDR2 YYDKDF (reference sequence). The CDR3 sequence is CATSPRGNQPQHF. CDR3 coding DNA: TGTGCCACCAGCCCCCGGGGGAATCAGCCCCAGCATTTT.

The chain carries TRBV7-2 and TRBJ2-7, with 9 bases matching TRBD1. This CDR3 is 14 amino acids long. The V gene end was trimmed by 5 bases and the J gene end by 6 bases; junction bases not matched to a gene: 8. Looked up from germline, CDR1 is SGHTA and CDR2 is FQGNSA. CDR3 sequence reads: CASSLGTGSREQYF. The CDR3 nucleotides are TGTGCCAGCAGCCTCGGGACAGGGAGTCGCGAGCAGTACTTC. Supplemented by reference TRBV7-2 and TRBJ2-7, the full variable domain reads GAGVSQSPSNKVTEKGKDVELRCDPISGHTALYWYRQSLGQGLEFLIYFQGNSAPDKSGLPSDRFSAERTGGSVSTLTIQRTQQEDSAVYLCASSLGTGSREQYFGPGTRLTVT.

The CDR3 sequence is CAWSVPNGGLIAKNIQYF. The CDR3 coding sequence is TGTGCCTGGAGTGTACCAAATGGCGGGTTGATAGCCAAAAACATTCAGTACTTC. The chain links TRBV30 to TRBJ2-4; the D gene is possibly TRBD2 (5 bases). Trimming pared 0 bases from V and 0 bases from J, leaving 18 bases between. This CDR3 contains 18 residues. In germline, CDR1 is GTSNPN, CDR2 SVGIG (reference sequence).

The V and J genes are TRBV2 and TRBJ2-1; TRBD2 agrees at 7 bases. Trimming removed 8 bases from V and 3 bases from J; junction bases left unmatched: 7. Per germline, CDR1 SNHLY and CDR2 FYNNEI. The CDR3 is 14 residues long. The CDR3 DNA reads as TGTGCCAGCGTCCGGGGGGAAAACTACAATGAGCAGTTCTTC. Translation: CASVRGENYNEQFF.

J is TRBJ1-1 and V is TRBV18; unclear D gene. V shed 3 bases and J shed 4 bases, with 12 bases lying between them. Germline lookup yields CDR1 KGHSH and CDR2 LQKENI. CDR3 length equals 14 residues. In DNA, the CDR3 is TGTGCCAGCTCACCGCCCGGGGAACGCACTGAAGCTTTCTTT. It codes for CASSPPGERTEAFF.

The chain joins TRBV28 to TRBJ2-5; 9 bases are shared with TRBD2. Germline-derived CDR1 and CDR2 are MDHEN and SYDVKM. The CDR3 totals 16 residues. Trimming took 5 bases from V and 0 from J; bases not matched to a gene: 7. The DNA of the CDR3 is TGTGCCAGCAGTCCACGACTAGCGGCCAACCAAGAGACCCAGTACTTC. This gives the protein CASSPRLAANQETQYF.

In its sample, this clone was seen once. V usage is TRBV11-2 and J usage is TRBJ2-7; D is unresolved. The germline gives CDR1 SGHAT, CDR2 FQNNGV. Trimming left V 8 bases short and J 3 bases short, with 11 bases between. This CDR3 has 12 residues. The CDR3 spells CASLGVGYEQYF. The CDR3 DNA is TGTGCCAGCCTAGGTGTGGGCTACGAGCAGTACTTC.